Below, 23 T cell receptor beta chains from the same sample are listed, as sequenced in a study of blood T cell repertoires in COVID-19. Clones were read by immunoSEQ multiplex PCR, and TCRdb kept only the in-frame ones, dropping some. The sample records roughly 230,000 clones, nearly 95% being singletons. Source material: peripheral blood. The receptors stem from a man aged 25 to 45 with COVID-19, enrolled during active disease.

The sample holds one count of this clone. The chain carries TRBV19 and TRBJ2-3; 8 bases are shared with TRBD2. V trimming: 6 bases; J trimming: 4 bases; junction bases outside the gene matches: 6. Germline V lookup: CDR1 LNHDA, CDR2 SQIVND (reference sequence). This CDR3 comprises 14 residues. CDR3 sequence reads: CASSTAGEADTQYF. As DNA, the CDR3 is TGTGCCAGTAGCACAGCGGGGGAGGCAGATACGCAGTATTTT.

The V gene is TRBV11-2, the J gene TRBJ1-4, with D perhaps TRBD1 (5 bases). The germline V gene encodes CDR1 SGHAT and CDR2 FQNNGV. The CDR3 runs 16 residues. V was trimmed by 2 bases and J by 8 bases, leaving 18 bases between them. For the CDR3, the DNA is TGTGCCAGCAGCTTAAGGTCTTGGGGCCTTTCCGAAAAACTGTTTTTT. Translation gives CASSLRSWGLSEKLFF. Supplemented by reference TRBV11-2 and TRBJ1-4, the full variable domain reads EAGVAQSPRYKIIEKRQSVAFWCNPISGHATLYWYQQILGQGPKLLIQFQNNGVVDDSQLPKDRFSAERLKGVDSTLKIQPAKLEDSAVYLCASSLRSWGLSEKLFFGSGTQLSVL.

In DNA form, the CDR3 reads TGTGCCAGCAGCTGGGGGACAGGAGGAACGAACACTGAAGCTTTCTTT. It is translated as CASSWGTGGTNTEAFF. The chain combines TRBV5-6 with TRBJ1-1; 8 bases line up with TRBD1. The CDR3 totals 16 residues. Germline lookup yields CDR1 SGHDT and CDR2 YYEEEE. The V gene end was trimmed by 3 bases and the J gene end by 1 base; junction bases not matched to a gene: 8.

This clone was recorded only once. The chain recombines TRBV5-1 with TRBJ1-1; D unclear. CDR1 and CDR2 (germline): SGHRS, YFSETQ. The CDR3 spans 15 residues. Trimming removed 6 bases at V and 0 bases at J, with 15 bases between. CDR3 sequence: CASTPSPSLNTEAFF. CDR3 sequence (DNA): TGCGCCAGCACCCCATCGCCCAGTCTGAACACTGAAGCTTTCTTT.

CDR3 nucleotide sequence: TGTGCCAGCAGCCCCTTCCGGACAGGGGATAATGAAAAACTGTTTTTT. Translated, it gives CASSPFRTGDNEKLFF. The V and J genes are TRBV3-1 (or the pseudogene TRBV3-2) and TRBJ1-4, with 9 nucleotides matching TRBD1. Per the germline V gene, CDR1 is LGHDT and CDR2 is YNNKEL (reference sequence). The CDR3 sequence is 16 residues long. V gave up 4 bases and J gave up 4 bases; unmatched junction bases: 7.

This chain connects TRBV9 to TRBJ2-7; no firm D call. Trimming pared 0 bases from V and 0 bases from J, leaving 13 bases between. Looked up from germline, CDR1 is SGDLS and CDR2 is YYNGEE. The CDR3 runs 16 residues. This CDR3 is CASSVARPRYSYEQYF. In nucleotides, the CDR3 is TGTGCCAGCAGCGTAGCTCGGCCGCGGTACTCCTACGAGCAGTACTTC.

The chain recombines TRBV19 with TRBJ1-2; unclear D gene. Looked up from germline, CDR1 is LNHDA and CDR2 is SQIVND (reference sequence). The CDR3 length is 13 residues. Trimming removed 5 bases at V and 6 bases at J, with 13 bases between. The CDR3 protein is CASSVRVRDGYTF. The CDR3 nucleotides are TGTGCCAGTAGTGTCCGGGTCCGAGATGGCTACACCTTC. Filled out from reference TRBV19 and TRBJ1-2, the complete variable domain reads DGGITQSPKYLFRKEGQNVTLSCEQNLNHDAMYWYRQDPGQGLRLIYYSQIVNDFQKGDIAEGYSVSREKKESFPLTVTSAQKNPTAFYLCASSVRVRDGYTFGSGTRLTVV.

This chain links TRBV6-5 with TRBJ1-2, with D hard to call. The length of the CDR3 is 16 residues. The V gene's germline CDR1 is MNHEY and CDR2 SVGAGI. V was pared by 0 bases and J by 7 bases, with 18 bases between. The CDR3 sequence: CASSYSMDGDPGGYTF. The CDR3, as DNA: TGTGCCAGCAGTTACTCGATGGACGGGGATCCGGGTGGCTACACCTTC.

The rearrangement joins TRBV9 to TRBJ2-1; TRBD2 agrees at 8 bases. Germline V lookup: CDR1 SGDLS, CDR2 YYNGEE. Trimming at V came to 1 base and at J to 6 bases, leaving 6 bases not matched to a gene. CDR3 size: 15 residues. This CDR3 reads CASSVMSGGLNEQFF. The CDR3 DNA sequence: TGTGCCAGCAGCGTAATGTCGGGGGGGCTCAATGAGCAGTTCTTC.

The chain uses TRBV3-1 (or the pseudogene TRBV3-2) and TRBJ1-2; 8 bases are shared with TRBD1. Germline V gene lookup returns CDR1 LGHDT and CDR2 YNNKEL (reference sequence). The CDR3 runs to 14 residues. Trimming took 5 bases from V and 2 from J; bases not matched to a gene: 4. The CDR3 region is CASSWTGSNYGYTF. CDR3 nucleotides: TGTGCCAGCAGCTGGACAGGGTCGAACTATGGCTACACCTTC.

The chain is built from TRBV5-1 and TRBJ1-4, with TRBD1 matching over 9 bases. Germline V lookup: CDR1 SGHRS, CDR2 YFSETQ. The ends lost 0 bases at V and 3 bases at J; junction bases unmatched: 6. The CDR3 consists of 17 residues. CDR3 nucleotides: TGCGCCAGCAGCTTGGCCTTGGGACAGGGCGCTAATGAAAAACTGTTTTTT. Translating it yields CASSLALGQGANEKLFF.

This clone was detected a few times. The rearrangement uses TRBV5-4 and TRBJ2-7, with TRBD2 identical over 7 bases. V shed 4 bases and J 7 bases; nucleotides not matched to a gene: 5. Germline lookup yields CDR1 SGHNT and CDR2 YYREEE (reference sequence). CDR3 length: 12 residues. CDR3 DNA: TGTGCCAGCAGCCTATACGGGGGGGAGCAGTACTTC. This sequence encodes CASSLYGGEQYF.

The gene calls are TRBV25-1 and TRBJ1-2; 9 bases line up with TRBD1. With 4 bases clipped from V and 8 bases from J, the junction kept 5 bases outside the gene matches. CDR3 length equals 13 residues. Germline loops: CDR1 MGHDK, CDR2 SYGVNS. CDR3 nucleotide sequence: TGTGCCAGCAGTGGTACAGGGGGCCGGGGCTACACCTTC. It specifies CASSGTGGRGYTF.

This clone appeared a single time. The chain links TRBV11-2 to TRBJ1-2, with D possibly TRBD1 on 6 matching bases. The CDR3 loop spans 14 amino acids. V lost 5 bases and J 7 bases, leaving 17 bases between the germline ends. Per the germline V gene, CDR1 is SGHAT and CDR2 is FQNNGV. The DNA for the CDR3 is TGTGCCAGCAGCGAAGTCAGGGGAAAGTTTGGCTACACCTTC. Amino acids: CASSEVRGKFGYTF.

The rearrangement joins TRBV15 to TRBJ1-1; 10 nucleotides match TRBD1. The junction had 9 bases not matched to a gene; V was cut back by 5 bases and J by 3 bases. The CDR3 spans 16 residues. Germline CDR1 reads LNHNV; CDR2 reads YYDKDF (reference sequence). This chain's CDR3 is CATSERQGAGHTEAFF. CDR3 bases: TGTGCCACCAGCGAAAGACAGGGGGCGGGTCACACTGAAGCTTTCTTT.

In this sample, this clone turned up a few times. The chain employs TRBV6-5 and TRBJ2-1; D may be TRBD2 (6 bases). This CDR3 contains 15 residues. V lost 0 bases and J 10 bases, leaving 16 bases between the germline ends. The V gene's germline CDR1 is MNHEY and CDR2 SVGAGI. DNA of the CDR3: TGTGCCAGCAGTTACTCCCACTTCCGGGGGTACGAGCAGTTCTTC. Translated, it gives CASSYSHFRGYEQFF.

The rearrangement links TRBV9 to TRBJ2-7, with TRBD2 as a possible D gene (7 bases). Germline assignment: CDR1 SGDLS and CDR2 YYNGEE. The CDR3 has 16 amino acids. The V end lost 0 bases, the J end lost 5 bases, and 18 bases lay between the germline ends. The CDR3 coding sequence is TGTGCCAGCAGCGTAGGGGGCGGGGGCGCCGGGGACGAGCAGTACTTC. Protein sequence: CASSVGGGGAGDEQYF.

CDR3 bases: TGCGCCAGCAGCTTGGAGGACAGGGTATCAGATACGCAGTATTTT. Translation: CASSLEDRVSDTQYF. This rearrangement joins TRBV5-1 to TRBJ2-3, with TRBD1 matching over 8 bases. V lost 0 bases, J lost 4 bases, and 4 bases stayed unmatched. The CDR3 has 15 amino acids. Germline V gene sequence: CDR1 SGHRS, CDR2 YFSETQ.

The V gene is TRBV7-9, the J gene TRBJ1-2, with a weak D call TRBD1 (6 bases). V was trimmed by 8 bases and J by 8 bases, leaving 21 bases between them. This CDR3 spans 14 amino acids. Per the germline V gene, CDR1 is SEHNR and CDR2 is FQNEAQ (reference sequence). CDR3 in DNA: TGTGCCAGCGGGGTAACAGGGCCTTCGGGAGGCTACACCTTC. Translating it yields CASGVTGPSGGYTF.

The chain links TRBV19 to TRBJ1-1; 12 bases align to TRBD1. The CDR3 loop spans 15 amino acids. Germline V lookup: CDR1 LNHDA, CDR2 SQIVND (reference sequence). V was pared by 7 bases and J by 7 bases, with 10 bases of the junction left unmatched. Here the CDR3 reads CASKTLGTGGGEAFF. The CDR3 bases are TGTGCCAGTAAAACCCTCGGGACAGGGGGCGGTGAAGCTTTCTTT. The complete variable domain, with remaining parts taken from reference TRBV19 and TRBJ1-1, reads DGGITQSPKYLFRKEGQNVTLSCEQNLNHDAMYWYRQDPGQGLRLIYYSQIVNDFQKGDIAEGYSVSREKKESFPLTVTSAQKNPTAFYLCASKTLGTGGGEAFFGQGTRLTVV.

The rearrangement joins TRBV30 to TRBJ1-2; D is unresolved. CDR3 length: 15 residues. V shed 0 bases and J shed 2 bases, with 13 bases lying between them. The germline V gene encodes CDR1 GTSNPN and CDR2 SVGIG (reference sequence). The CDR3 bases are TGTGCCTGGAGTGTACCGGGGAAGTTGAACTATGGCTACACCTTC. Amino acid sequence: CAWSVPGKLNYGYTF.

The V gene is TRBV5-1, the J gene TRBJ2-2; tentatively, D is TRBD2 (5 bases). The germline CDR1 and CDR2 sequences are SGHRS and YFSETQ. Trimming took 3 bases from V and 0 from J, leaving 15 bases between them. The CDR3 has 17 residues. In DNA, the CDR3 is TGCGCCAGCAGCTCAATAAGAGGGAGCTCGAACACCGGGGAGCTGTTTTTT. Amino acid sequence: CASSSIRGSSNTGELFF.

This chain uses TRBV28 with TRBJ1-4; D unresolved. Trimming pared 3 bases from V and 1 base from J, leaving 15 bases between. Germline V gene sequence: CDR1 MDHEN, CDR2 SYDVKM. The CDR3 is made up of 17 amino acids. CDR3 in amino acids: CASSFAILEGTNEKLFF. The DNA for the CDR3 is TGTGCCAGCAGTTTCGCTATTTTAGAGGGAACTAATGAAAAACTGTTTTTT.